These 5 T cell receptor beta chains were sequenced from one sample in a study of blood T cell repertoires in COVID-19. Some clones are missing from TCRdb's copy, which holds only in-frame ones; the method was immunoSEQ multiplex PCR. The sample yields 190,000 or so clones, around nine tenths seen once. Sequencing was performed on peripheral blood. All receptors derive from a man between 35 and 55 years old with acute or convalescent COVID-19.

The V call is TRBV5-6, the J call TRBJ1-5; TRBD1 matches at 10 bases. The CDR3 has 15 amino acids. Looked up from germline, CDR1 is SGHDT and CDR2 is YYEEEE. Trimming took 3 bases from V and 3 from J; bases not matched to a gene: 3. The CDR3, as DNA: TGTGCCAGCAGCTGGGGGACAGGGGACAATCAGCCCCAGCATTTT. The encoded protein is CASSWGTGDNQPQHF. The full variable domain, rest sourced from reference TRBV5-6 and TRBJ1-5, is DAGVTQSPTHLIKTRGQQVTLRCSPKSGHDTVSWYQQALGQGPQFIFQYYEEEERQRGNFPDRFSGHQFPNYSSELNVNALLLGDSALYLCASSWGTGDNQPQHFGDGTRLSIL.

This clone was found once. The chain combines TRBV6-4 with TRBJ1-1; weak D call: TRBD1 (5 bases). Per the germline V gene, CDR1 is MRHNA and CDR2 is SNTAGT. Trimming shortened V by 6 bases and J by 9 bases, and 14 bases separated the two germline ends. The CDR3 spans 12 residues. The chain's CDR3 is CASSPGTGKAFF. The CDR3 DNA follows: TGTGCCAGCAGCCCCGGGACTGGGAAAGCTTTCTTT.

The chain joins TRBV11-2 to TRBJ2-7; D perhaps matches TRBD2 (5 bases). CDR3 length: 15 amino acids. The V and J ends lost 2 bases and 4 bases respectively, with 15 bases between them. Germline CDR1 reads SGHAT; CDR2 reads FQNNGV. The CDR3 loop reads CASSLYSTGIYEQYF. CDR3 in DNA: TGTGCCAGCAGCTTATACTCGACGGGGATTTACGAGCAGTACTTC.

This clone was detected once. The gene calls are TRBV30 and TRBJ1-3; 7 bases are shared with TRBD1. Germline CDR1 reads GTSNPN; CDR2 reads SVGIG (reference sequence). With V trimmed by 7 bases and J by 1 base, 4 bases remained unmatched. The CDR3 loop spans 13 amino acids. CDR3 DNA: TGTGCCTCCTGGACAGGTTCTGGAAACACCATATATTTT. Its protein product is CASWTGSGNTIYF.

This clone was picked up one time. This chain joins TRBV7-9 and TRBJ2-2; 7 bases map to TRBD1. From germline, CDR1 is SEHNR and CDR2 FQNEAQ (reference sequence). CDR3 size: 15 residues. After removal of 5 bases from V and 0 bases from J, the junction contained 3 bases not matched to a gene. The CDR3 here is CASSRGTANTGELFF. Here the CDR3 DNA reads TGTGCCAGCAGCAGAGGGACAGCGAACACCGGGGAGCTGTTTTTT.